This TCR beta chain was sequenced in a study of high-grade serous ovarian cancer treatment subgroups. This table comes from immunoSEQ multiplex PCR, and its TCRdb copy is limited to in-frame clones, with some not included. Of just over 35,000 clones in the sample, roughly three quarters are singletons; the top ten hold roughly 3.2%. About this clone itself: The antigen is undetermined.

The CDR3 loop spans 14 amino acids. Deletions cut 2 bases from V and 3 bases from J, with 9 bases between. CDR1 and CDR2 (germline): SGHKS, YYEKEE (reference sequence). Study-wide points: Spatial context was lost because tumors were sequenced in bulk. Same-patient tumor repertoires overlapped at about 0.11 to 0.8; different patients barely overlapped.

Tumor samples were obtained before definitive surgery or chemotherapy. This TCR derives from a human donor with high-grade serous ovarian cancer. The sequencing sample was made of tumor tissue. The chain couples TRBV5-5 to TRBJ2-1; D is ambiguous. The CDR3 DNA sequence: TGTGCCAGCAGCTTCGTCGTCAACTACAATGAGCAGTTCTTC. Protein: CASSFVVNYNEQFF.